A single sample is the source of the 4 T cell receptor beta chains below, sequenced in a study of OX40 agonist ivuxolimab in advanced cancers. The table came from immunoSEQ multiplex PCR; TCRdb's copy has only in-frame clones and leaves some out. The sample contains roughly 70,000 clones, 86% of which appear only once. The source material was CD4+ or CD8+ T cells sorted from blood, sampled in a trial of the OX40 agonist ivuxolimab. All receptors come from an adult with an advanced solid tumor such as melanoma, head and neck, liver or kidney cancer.

For this clone: Other DNA sequences in the same sample also yield this CDR3. The rearrangement joins TRBV6-6 to TRBJ2-7, with D tentatively TRBD1 or TRBD2 (7 bases each). The CDR3 spans 15 residues. Looked up from germline, CDR1 is MNHNY and CDR2 is SVGAGI (reference sequence). V was trimmed by 2 bases and J by 3 bases, leaving 14 bases between them. Written as DNA, the CDR3 is TGTGCCAGCAGTTACGCGCAGGGGGGGAGCTACGAGCAGTACTTC. As protein: CASSYAQGGSYEQYF.

This clone has only a few counts. The chain combines TRBV6-5 with TRBJ1-2, with TRBD1 as a possible D gene (5 bases). Deletions cut 8 bases from V and 4 bases from J, with 14 bases between. Per the germline V gene, CDR1 is MNHEY and CDR2 is SVGAGI. The CDR3 runs 13 residues. The CDR3 region has the DNA TGTGCCAGCCGGGGGGGGAGCCCCTATGGCTACACCTTC. Amino acids: CASRGGSPYGYTF.

This chain uses TRBV7-2 with TRBJ2-1, with TRBD2 as a possible D gene (6 bases). The V end was cut by 4 bases, the J end by 2 bases, with 12 bases between. The CDR3 runs to 15 residues. Germline CDR1 and CDR2: SGHTA and FQGNSA. CDR3 amino acids: CASSSVVAAYNEQFF. The CDR3 region has the DNA TGTGCCAGCAGCTCGGTGGTAGCGGCCTACAATGAGCAGTTCTTC. The full variable domain, its missing parts supplied by reference TRBV7-2 and TRBJ2-1, is GAGVSQSPSNKVTEKGKDVELRCDPISGHTALYWYRQSLGQGLEFLIYFQGNSAPDKSGLPSDRFSAERTGGSVSTLTIQRTQQEDSAVYLCASSSVVAAYNEQFFGPGTRLTVL.

This chain uses TRBV15 with TRBJ2-4; D is perhaps TRBD1 (5 bases). Germline lookup yields CDR1 LNHNV and CDR2 YYDKDF (reference sequence). The V gene lost 3 bases and the J gene lost 3 bases, with 15 bases spanning the gap. The CDR3 sequence is 16 residues long. The CDR3: CATSSKRSGFKNIQYF. The CDR3 DNA reads as TGTGCCACCAGCAGTAAGAGGTCAGGGTTCAAAAACATTCAGTACTTC.